These T cell receptor beta chains were read from a single sample in a study of blood T cell repertoires in COVID-19. Repertoires were generated with immunoSEQ multiplex PCR, while TCRdb's copy carries only in-frame clones and drops some. Found here are about 180,000 clones, around four fifths of them singletons; the top ten hold 6.5%. The sequencing input was peripheral blood. All receptors derive from a man aged 70 or older with active or convalescent COVID-19. The CDR3 runs from the conserved cysteine through the conserved F or W. Each record gives: V gene, J gene, D gene, clone size, CDR3 protein, CDR3 DNA. The D gene is left open where the match is weak. The size entry is marked missing in some rows and otherwise reads once, few, many or a size class.

TRBV6-1,TRBJ1-1,NA,NA,CASSEMRITNTEAFF,TGTGCCAGCAGTGAAATGCGGATAACGAACACTGAAGCTTTCTTT
TRBV7-9,TRBJ1-1,NA,few,CASSSSGPEAFF,TGTGCCAGCAGCTCTTCTGGGCCTGAAGCTTTCTTT
TRBV10-1,TRBJ1-1,TRBD1,NA,CASSERQGAEAFF,TGCGCCAGCAGTGAGAGGCAGGGGGCGGAAGCTTTCTTT
TRBV6-5,TRBJ1-1,NA,NA,CASSYYQEGTEAFF,TGTGCCAGCAGTTACTATCAAGAGGGCACTGAAGCTTTCTTT
TRBV19,TRBJ2-1,TRBD2,NA,CASSGIGGSYNEQFF,TGTGCCAGTAGTGGAATCGGGGGGAGCTACAATGAGCAGTTCTTC
TRBV2,TRBJ2-5,TRBD2,NA,CASSGGLAGVETQYF,TGTGCCAGCAGCGGGGGACTAGCGGGGGTGGAGACCCAGTACTTC
TRBV5-4,TRBJ2-3,NA,NA,CASSPTRPDTQYF,TGTGCCAGCAGCCCTACTAGGCCAGATACGCAGTATTTT
TRBV27,TRBJ2-1,NA,NA,CASSLSRKEGSYNEQFF,TGTGCCAGCAGTTTATCTAGGAAAGAGGGCTCCTACAATGAGCAGTTCTTC
TRBV6-6,TRBJ1-2,NA,NA,CASSSLDSVYYGYTF,TGTGCCAGCAGTTCCCTGGACAGTGTTTACTATGGCTACACCTTC
TRBV28,TRBJ2-7,TRBD1,NA,CASSRQGLGEQYF,TGTGCCAGCAGTCGACAGGGGCTGGGGGAGCAGTACTTC
TRBV6-5,TRBJ2-3,NA,NA,CASKLDTDTQYF,TGTGCCAGCAAGCTAGACACAGATACGCAGTATTTT
TRBV2,TRBJ1-2,NA,NA,CASRDNIYGYTF,TGTGCCAGCAGGGACAATATCTATGGCTACACCTTC
TRBV7-2,TRBJ2-7,TRBD1,few,CASSIGTGREQYF,TGTGCCAGCAGCATCGGGACAGGGCGCGAGCAGTACTTC
TRBV9,TRBJ2-2,NA,NA,CASSVVYSGELFF,TGTGCCAGCAGCGTAGTTTACAGCGGGGAGCTGTTTTTT
TRBV5-1,TRBJ1-5,TRBD1,NA,CASSQGAGNQPQHF,TGCGCCAGCAGTCAGGGGGCCGGCAATCAGCCCCAGCATTTT
TRBV6-5,TRBJ1-1,NA,once,CASRLTRDTEAFF,TGTGCCAGCAGACTAACGCGGGACACTGAAGCTTTCTTT
TRBV30,TRBJ1-6,NA,NA,CAWSENNSPLHF,TGTGCCTGGAGCGAGAACAATTCACCCCTCCACTTT
TRBV5-4,TRBJ2-1,NA,once,CASSGGGGGYNEQFF,TGTGCCAGCAGCGGCGGAGGGGGGGGTTACAATGAGCAGTTCTTC
TRBV7-2,TRBJ2-5,TRBD2,NA,CASSLGIAGFRETQYF,TGTGCCAGCAGCTTAGGGATAGCGGGGTTCCGAGAGACCCAGTACTTC
TRBV6-5,TRBJ2-5,TRBD1,NA,CASSTGADGTQYF,TGTGCCAGCAGTACAGGGGCTGACGGGACCCAGTACTTC
TRBV18,TRBJ2-7,TRBD1,NA,CASSPYRGVTYEQYF,TGTGCCAGCTCACCCTACAGGGGCGTGACCTACGAGCAGTACTTC
TRBV24-1,TRBJ1-2,NA,NA,CATSDAGTNYGYTF,TGTGCCACCAGTGATGCCGGTACTAACTATGGCTACACCTTC
TRBV30,TRBJ1-4,TRBD1,NA,CAWSRQGYYEKLFF,TGTGCCTGGAGTCGACAGGGCTATTATGAAAAACTGTTTTTT
TRBV19,TRBJ1-5,TRBD1,NA,CASSEGQGAGQPQHF,TGTGCCAGTAGTGAGGGGCAGGGGGCGGGTCAGCCCCAGCATTTT
TRBV5-1,TRBJ2-1,TRBD2,NA,CASSFSSGGLNEQFF,TGCGCCAGCAGCTTCTCCAGCGGGGGGCTAAATGAGCAGTTCTTC
TRBV7-2,TRBJ1-6,NA,NA,CASSPQQGGNSPLHF,TGTGCCAGCAGCCCCCAACAGGGTGGCAATTCACCCCTCCACTTT
TRBV6-2/TRBV6-3,TRBJ2-2,TRBD1,few,CASSSSWTGVTGELFF,TGTGCCAGCAGCAGCAGCTGGACAGGGGTGACCGGGGAGCTGTTTTTT
TRBV14,TRBJ1-2,TRBD1,NA,CASSQVWTGQYTF,TGTGCCAGCAGCCAAGTTTGGACAGGGCAATACACCTTC
TRBV5-1,TRBJ1-4,NA,NA,CASSFFLSSEKLFF,TGCGCCAGCAGCTTCTTTCTAAGTTCTGAAAAACTGTTTTTT
TRBV18,TRBJ2-1,TRBD2,NA,CASSPGLAGAYNEQFF,TGTGCCAGCTCACCGGGGCTAGCGGGGGCATACAATGAGCAGTTCTTC
TRBV12-5,TRBJ2-7,TRBD2,NA,CASGVNGGSYEQYF,TGTGCTAGTGGTGTCAACGGGGGGAGTTACGAGCAGTACTTC
TRBV7-2,TRBJ1-5,TRBD1,NA,CASSSWTGRDQPQHF,TGTGCCAGCAGCTCCTGGACAGGGAGGGACCAGCCCCAGCATTTT
TRBV20-1,TRBJ1-4,NA,NA,CSARVGEKLFF,TGCAGTGCTAGAGTGGGCGAAAAACTGTTTTTT
TRBV6-1,TRBJ2-1,TRBD2,NA,CASSEPGLAGGSLGEQFF,TGTGCCAGCAGTGAACCGGGACTAGCGGGGGGATCCCTGGGTGAGCAGTTCTTC
TRBV11-2,TRBJ1-5,NA,NA,CASSQDTANQPQHF,TGTGCCAGCAGCCAGGACACAGCCAATCAGCCCCAGCATTTT
TRBV2,TRBJ2-5,NA,NA,CASTESEGTGTQYF,TGTGCCAGCACTGAAAGTGAGGGAACTGGGACCCAGTACTTC
TRBV30,TRBJ1-1,NA,NA,CAWSVRGWGTEAFF,TGTGCCTGGAGTGTAAGGGGTTGGGGCACTGAAGCTTTCTTT
TRBV19,TRBJ2-7,NA,NA,CASSENGYSYEQYF,TGTGCCAGTAGTGAGAACGGGTACTCCTACGAGCAGTACTTC
TRBV7-9,TRBJ2-1,NA,NA,CASTKRGSNSNEQFF,TGTGCCAGCACCAAAAGGGGATCTAATTCCAATGAGCAGTTCTTC
TRBV5-1,TRBJ2-7,TRBD1,once,CASSLTQGGHEQYF,TGCGCCAGCAGCTTGACCCAAGGGGGCCACGAGCAGTACTTC
TRBV6-6,TRBJ1-1,TRBD1,NA,CASSSKGQGATEAFF,TGTGCCAGCAGTTCCAAGGGACAGGGGGCGACAGAAGCTTTCTTT
TRBV27,TRBJ2-5,TRBD2,NA,CASSLGTSGAQETQYF,TGTGCCAGCAGTTTGGGGACTAGCGGGGCTCAAGAGACCCAGTACTTC
TRBV5-4,TRBJ1-6,TRBD1,NA,CASSPGQGTYNSPLHF,TGTGCCAGCAGCCCGGGACAGGGGACATATAATTCACCCCTCCACTTT
TRBV18,TRBJ2-7,TRBD2,few,CASSPPGLGSNEQYF,TGTGCCAGCTCACCACCGGGACTAGGTTCCAACGAGCAGTACTTC
TRBV5-6,TRBJ2-4,NA,NA,CASSLGHLLAKNIQYF,TGTGCCAGCAGCTTGGGACATCTACTAGCCAAAAACATTCAGTACTTC
TRBV28,TRBJ2-4,NA,NA,CASSSPGSDIQYF,TGTGCCAGCAGTTCCCCTGGCAGCGACATTCAGTACTTC
TRBV27,TRBJ1-4,NA,NA,CASSLTRQPSNEKLFF,TGTGCCAGCAGTCTAACTCGACAGCCCTCTAATGAAAAACTGTTTTTT
TRBV30,TRBJ2-3,TRBD2,NA,CAWSVNRGGGSDTQYF,TGTGCCTGGAGTGTAAATCGCGGGGGAGGCTCAGATACGCAGTATTTT
TRBV3-1/TRBV3-2,TRBJ1-1,NA,NA,CASSQESRGIEAFF,TGTGCCAGCAGCCAAGAAAGTAGGGGAATTGAAGCTTTCTTT
TRBV5-1,TRBJ1-2,TRBD1,once,CASSLEAQGAAGYTF,TGCGCCAGCAGCTTGGAGGCCCAGGGGGCGGCTGGCTACACCTTC
TRBV5-1,TRBJ1-5,TRBD1,NA,CASSLDGQGGQPQHF,TGCGCCAGCAGCTTGGATGGACAGGGTGGTCAGCCCCAGCATTTT